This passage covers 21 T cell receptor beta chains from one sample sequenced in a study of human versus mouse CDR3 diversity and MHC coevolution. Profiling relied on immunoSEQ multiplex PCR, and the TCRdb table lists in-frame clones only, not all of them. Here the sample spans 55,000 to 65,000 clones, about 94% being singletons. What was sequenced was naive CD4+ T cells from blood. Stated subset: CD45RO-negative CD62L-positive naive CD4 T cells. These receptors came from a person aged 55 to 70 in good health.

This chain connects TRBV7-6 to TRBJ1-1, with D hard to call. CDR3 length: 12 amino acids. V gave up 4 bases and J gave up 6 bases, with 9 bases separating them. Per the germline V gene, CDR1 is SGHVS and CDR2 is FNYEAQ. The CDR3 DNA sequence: TGTGCCAGCAGCTCGGAGGACGCTGAAGCTTTCTTT. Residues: CASSSEDAEAFF.

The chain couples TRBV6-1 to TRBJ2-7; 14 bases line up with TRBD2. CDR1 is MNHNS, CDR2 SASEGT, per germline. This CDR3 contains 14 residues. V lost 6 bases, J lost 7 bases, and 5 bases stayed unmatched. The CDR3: CASRGLAGAGEQYF. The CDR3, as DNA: TGTGCCAGCAGGGGACTAGCGGGAGCGGGGGAGCAGTACTTC.

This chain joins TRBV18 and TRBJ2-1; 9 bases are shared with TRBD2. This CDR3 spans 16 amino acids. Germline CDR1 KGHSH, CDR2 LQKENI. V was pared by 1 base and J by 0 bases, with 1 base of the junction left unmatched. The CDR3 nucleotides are TGTGCCAGCTCACCACTAGCGGGGGACTCCTACAATGAGCAGTTCTTC. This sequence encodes CASSPLAGDSYNEQFF.

CDR3 DNA: TGTGCCAGTAGTATCCAGGAAAGCAATCAGCCCCAGCATTTT. Its translation is CASSIQESNQPQHF. The chain combines TRBV19 with TRBJ1-5; D gene uncertain. CDR1 and CDR2 (germline): LNHDA, SQIVND (reference sequence). The CDR3 runs to 14 residues. V was shortened by 3 bases and J by 1 base, with 7 bases between the two germline ends. Supplemented by reference TRBV19 and TRBJ1-5, the full variable domain reads DGGITQSPKYLFRKEGQNVTLSCEQNLNHDAMYWYRQDPGQGLRLIYYSQIVNDFQKGDIAEGYSVSREKKESFPLTVTSAQKNPTAFYLCASSIQESNQPQHFGDGTRLSIL.

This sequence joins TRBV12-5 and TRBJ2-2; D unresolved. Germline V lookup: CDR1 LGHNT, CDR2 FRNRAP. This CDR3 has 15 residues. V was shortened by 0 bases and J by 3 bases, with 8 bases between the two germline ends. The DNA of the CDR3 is TGTGCTAGTGGTTTGGTAGCCAAGTACACCGGGGAGCTGTTTTTT. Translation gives CASGLVAKYTGELFF.

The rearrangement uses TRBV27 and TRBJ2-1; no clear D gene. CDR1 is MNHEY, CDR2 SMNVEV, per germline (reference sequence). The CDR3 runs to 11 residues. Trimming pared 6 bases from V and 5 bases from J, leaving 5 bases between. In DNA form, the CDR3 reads TGTGCCAGCAGCTATCACAATGAGCAGTTCTTC. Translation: CASSYHNEQFF.

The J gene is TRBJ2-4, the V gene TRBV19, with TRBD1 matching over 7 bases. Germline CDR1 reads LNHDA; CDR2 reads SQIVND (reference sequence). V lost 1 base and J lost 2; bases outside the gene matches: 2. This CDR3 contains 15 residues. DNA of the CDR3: TGTGCCAGTAGTATAGGGACAGGTACCAAAAACATTCAGTACTTC. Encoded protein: CASSIGTGTKNIQYF.

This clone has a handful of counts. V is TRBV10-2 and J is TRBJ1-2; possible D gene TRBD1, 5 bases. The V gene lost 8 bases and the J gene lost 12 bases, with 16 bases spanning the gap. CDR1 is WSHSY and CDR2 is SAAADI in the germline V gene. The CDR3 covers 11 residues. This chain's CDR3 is CASGGSGTNTF. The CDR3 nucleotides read TGCGCCAGCGGAGGATCCGGGACTAACACCTTC.

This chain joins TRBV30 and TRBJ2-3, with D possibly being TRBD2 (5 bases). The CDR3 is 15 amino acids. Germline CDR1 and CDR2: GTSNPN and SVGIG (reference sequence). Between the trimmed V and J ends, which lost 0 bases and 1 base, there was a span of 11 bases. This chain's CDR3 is CAWSVSGWGTDTQYF. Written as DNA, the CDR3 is TGTGCCTGGAGTGTTTCGGGATGGGGCACAGATACGCAGTATTTT.

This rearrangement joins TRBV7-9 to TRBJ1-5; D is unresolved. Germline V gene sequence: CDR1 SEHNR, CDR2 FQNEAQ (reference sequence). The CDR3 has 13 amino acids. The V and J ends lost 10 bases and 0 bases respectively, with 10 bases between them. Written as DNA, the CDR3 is TGTGCCACTCGAGAGGTTAGCAATCAGCCCCAGCATTTT. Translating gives CATREVSNQPQHF.

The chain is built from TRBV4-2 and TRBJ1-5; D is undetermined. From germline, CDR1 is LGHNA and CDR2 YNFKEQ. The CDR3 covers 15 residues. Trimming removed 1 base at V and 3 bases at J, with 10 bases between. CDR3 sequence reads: CASSQAARDNQPQHF. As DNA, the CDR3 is TGTGCCAGCAGCCAAGCGGCGAGGGACAATCAGCCCCAGCATTTT.

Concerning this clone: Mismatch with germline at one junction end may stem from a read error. In DNA, the CDR3 is TGTGCCAGTAGAGCCCAAGCGGGAGCCTATAATGAGCAGTTCTTC. This encodes CASRAQAGAYNEQFF. J is TRBJ2-1 and V is TRBV19; 8 bases are shared with TRBD2. Germline V gene sequence: CDR1 LNHDA, CDR2 SQIVND (reference sequence). This CDR3 contains 15 residues. Supplemented by reference TRBV19 and TRBJ2-1, the full variable domain reads DGGITQSPKYLFRKEGQNVTLSCEQNLNHDAMYWYRQDPGQGLRLIYYSQIVNDFQKGDIAEGYSVSREKKESFPLTVTSAQKNPTAFYLCASRAQAGAYNEQFFGPGTRLTVL.

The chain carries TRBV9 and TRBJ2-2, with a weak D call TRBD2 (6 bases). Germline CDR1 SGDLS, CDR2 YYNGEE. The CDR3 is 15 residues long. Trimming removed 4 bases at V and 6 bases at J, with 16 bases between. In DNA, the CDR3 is TGTGCCAGCAGCCCCCATCGGACGGGAGCCGGGGAGCTGTTTTTT. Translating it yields CASSPHRTGAGELFF. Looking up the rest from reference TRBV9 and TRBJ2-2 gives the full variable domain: DSGVTQTPKHLITATGQRVTLRCSPRSGDLSVYWYQQSLDQGLQFLIQYYNGEERAKGNILERFSAQQFPDLHSELNLSSLELGDSALYFCASSPHRTGAGELFFGEGSRLTVL.

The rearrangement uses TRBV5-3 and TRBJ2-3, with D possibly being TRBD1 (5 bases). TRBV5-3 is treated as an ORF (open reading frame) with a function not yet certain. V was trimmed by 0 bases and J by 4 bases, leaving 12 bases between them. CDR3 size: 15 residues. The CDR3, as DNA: TGTGCCAGAAGCTTGGGGTGCCAGGGTGCAGATACGCAGTATTTT. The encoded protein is CARSLGCQGADTQYF.

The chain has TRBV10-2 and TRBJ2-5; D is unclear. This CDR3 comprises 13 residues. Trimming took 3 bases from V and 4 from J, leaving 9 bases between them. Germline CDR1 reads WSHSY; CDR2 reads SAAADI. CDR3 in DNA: TGCGCCAGCAGTGACTCTGGGCGAGAGACCCAGTACTTC. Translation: CASSDSGRETQYF.

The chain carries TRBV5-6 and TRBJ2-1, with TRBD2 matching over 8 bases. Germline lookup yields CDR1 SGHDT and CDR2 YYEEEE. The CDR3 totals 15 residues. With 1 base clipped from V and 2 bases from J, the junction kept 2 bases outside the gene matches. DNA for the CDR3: TGTGCCAGCAGCTTGTTAGCGGGACCCTACAATGAGCAGTTCTTC. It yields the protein CASSLLAGPYNEQFF.

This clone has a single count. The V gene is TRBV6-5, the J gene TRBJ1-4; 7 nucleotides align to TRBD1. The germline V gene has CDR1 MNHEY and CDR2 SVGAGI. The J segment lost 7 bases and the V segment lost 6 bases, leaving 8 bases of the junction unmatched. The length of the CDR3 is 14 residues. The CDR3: CASSQGGPAEKLFF. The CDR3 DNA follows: TGTGCCAGCAGCCAGGGGGGACCTGCTGAAAAACTGTTTTTT.

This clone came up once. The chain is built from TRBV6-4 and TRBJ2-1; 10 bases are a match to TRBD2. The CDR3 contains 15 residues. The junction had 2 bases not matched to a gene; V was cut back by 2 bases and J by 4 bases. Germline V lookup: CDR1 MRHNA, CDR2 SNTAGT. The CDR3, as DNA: TGTGCCAGCAGTGACGGACTAGCGGAATACAATGAGCAGTTCTTC. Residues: CASSDGLAEYNEQFF.

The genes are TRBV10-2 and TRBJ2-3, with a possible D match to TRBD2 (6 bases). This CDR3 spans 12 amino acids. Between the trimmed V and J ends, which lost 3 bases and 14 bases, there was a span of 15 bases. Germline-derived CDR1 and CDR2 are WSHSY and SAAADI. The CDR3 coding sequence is TGCGCCAGCAGTGAAATGGCGGGGTCCCTGTATTTT. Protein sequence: CASSEMAGSLYF.

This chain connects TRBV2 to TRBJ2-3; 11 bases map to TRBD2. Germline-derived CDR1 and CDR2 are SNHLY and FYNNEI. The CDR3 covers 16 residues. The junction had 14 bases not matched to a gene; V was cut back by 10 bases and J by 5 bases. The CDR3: CATQGGLAGGGDTQYF. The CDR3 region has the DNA TGTGCCACCCAGGGGGGGCTAGCGGGAGGAGGAGATACGCAGTATTTT.

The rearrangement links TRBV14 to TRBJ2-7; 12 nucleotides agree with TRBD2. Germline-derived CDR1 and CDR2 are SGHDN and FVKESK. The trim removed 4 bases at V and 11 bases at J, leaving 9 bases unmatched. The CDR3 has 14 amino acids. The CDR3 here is CASSPILAGGREYF. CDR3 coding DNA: TGTGCCAGCAGCCCGATTCTAGCGGGAGGGAGGGAGTACTTC.